The rows below give T cell receptor beta chains drawn from one sample of a study of T cells in Graves' hyperthyroidism and ophthalmopathy. TCRdb used MiXCR to reprocess the multiplex PCR reads, holding one entry per CDR3 protein. This table holds a few hundred thousand distinct CDR3 sequences, about 13% found once. The sample comprised blood. The receptors come from a woman aged 18-29 years with Graves' hyperthyroidism. Each CDR3 is given with its conserved first and last residue. D genes are given only for firm matches. Clone size is given for some rows only: seen once, a few or many times, or a class if the clone is expanded.

D gene | clone size | J gene | CDR3 length | V gene | CDR3 DNA | CDR3 protein
. | once | TRBJ2-3 | 16 | TRBV11-2 | TGTGCCAGCAGATCAGGGTCGGGGGCGTTAGTCGATACGCAGTATTTT | CASRSGSGALVDTQYF
TRBD2 | . | TRBJ2-7 | 17 | TRBV28 | TGTGCCAGCAGTTCGCTACCCTTGCAGGGAGGGGCGGGCGAGCAGTACTTC | CASSSLPLQGGAGEQYF
. | many | TRBJ1-2 | 14 | TRBV6-5 | TGTGCCAGCAGTTACCTGTCCGGGACTTATGGCTACACCTTC | CASSYLSGTYGYTF
. | many | TRBJ2-1 | 13 | TRBV12-3/TRBV12-4 | TGTGCCAGCAGGACGCCAGAAGGGGATGAGCAGTTCTTC | CASRTPEGDEQFF
. | many | TRBJ2-1 | 11 | TRBV30 | TGTGCCTGGAGTGGACGCAATGAGCAGTTCTTC | CAWSGRNEQFF
. | many | TRBJ2-7 | 10 | TRBV20-1 | TGCAGTGCTGGGACTTACGAGCAGTACTTC | CSAGTYEQYF
. | many | TRBJ1-1 | 13 | TRBV27 | TGTGCCAGCAGCCACACAGGGCTTACTGAAGCTTTCTTT | CASSHTGLTEAFF
. | . | TRBJ1-1 | 12 | TRBV3-1 | TGTGCCAGCGGAGGGAGAGTCGGTGAAGCTTTCTTT | CASGGRVGEAFF
. | many | TRBJ2-1 | 12 | TRBV3-1 | TGTGCCAGCAGCCAGGGTAACGGTGAGCAGTTCTTC | CASSQGNGEQFF
TRBD1 | . | TRBJ1-5 | 15 | TRBV12-3/TRBV12-4 | TGTGCCAGCAGGACAGGGTTGAGTGGCAATCAGCCCCAGCATTTT | CASRTGLSGNQPQHF
TRBD2 | many | TRBJ2-2 | 11 | TRBV30 | TGTGCCTGGCTAGCGGCCGGGGAGCTGTTTTTT | CAWLAAGELFF
TRBD1 | many | TRBJ2-3 | 16 | TRBV7-3 | TGTGCCAGCAGCGGAACAGGGGGTAGAAGCGCAGATACGCAGTATTTT | CASSGTGGRSADTQYF
. | . | TRBJ1-1 | 14 | TRBV7-8 | TGTGCCAGCAGCCTAAGGGACGGTCACACTGAAGCTTTCTTT | CASSLRDGHTEAFF
TRBD2 | . | TRBJ2-1 | 16 | TRBV14 | TGTGCCAGCAGCCAAGTCGGGGCTAGCGGATACAATGAGCAGTTCTTC | CASSQVGASGYNEQFF
TRBD2 | many | TRBJ2-2 | 14 | TRBV7-3 | TGTGCCAGCAGCCCCATAGCGGGAGCCGGGGAGCTGTTTTTT | CASSPIAGAGELFF
TRBD2 | few | TRBJ2-1 | 14 | TRBV19 | TGTGCCAGTAGCGTTTCGGAGCGGGAGAAAAAATGGTTCTTC | CASSVSEREKKWFF
. | many | TRBJ1-2 | 15 | TRBV12-3/TRBV12-4 | TGTGCCAGCAGTTTTCTCAGGGGCGCGGACTATGGCTACACCTTC | CASSFLRGADYGYTF
. | many | TRBJ2-5 | 13 | TRBV6-1 | TGTGCCAGCAGTTCCCCTAGTAGGGAGACCCAGTACTTC | CASSSPSRETQYF
TRBD2 | few | TRBJ2-7 | 14 | TRBV6-2/TRBV6-3 | TGTGCCAGCAGAGATAGCGGGAGTAACTACGAGCAGTACTTC | CASRDSGSNYEQYF
. | few | TRBJ1-4 | 16 | TRBV25-1 | TGTGCCAGCAGTGAACCCGGCGGGCCCTCTAATGAAAAACTGTTTTTT | CASSEPGGPSNEKLFF
TRBD2 | . | TRBJ2-1 | 16 | TRBV10-2 | TGCGCCAGCAGTGAGATACTAGCGACTTCCTACAATGAGCAGTTCTTC | CASSEILATSYNEQFF
TRBD2 | few | TRBJ2-1 | 15 | TRBV7-3 | TGTGCCAGCAGCCCGACTAGCTACCCCTCCAATGAGCAGTTCTTC | CASSPTSYPSNEQFF
TRBD1 | few | TRBJ1-1 | 16 | TRBV7-6 | TGTGCCAGCAGCCTACGGTACAGGGGGAGGAACACTGAAGCTTTCTTT | CASSLRYRGRNTEAFF
. | many | TRBJ2-7 | 13 | TRBV12-3/TRBV12-4 | TGTGCCAGCAGTTTGAGTTCCACCTACGAGCAGTACTTC | CASSLSSTYEQYF
. | . | TRBJ1-6 | 12 | TRBV5-1 | TGCGCCAGCAGCGTGGGGGATTCACCCCTCCACTTT | CASSVGDSPLHF
. | . | TRBJ2-1 | 14 | TRBV19 | TGTGCCAGTAGTATAGGAGTCCTAAACAATGAGCAGTTCTTC | CASSIGVLNNEQFF
TRBD1 | . | TRBJ1-1 | 16 | TRBV9 | TGTGCCAGCAGCGTAGGTAGACAGGGCGAGTACACTGAAGCTTTCTTT | CASSVGRQGEYTEAFF
. | . | TRBJ2-1 | 13 | TRBV5-6 | TGTGCCAGCAGCTTGGTCCTAGATAGGATACAGTTCTTC | CASSLVLDRIQFF
TRBD2 | . | TRBJ2-1 | 16 | TRBV5-8 | TGTGCCAGCAGCTCGGCGGGACTAGCGGGGGACAATGAGCAGTTCTTC | CASSSAGLAGDNEQFF
TRBD1 | many | TRBJ1-1 | 16 | TRBV18 | TGTGCCAGCTCATCCAACCAGGGGGCTGGGAACACTGAAGCTTTCTTT | CASSSNQGAGNTEAFF
. | many | TRBJ2-7 | 13 | TRBV2 | TGTGCCAGCTCCCTTGACACGTATAACGAGCAGTACTTC | CASSLDTYNEQYF
. | many | TRBJ1-5 | 12 | TRBV12-5 | TGTGCTAGTGGTTTGCCCCAGGGGCCCCAGCATTTT | CASGLPQGPQHF
. | many | TRBJ1-5 | 14 | TRBV12-3/TRBV12-4 | TGTGCCAGCAGTTTAGCTGGGGGGATGCAGCCCCAGCATTTT | CASSLAGGMQPQHF
. | many | TRBJ1-1 | 14 | TRBV20-1 | TGCAGTGCTAGAGATCTGGAGAGCAGAACTGAAGCTTTCTTT | CSARDLESRTEAFF
TRBD2 | many | TRBJ2-7 | 14 | TRBV28 | TGTGCCAGCAGTTTAACTAGCGTCCCCTACGAGCAGTACTTC | CASSLTSVPYEQYF
. | many | TRBJ2-5 | 12 | TRBV5-6 | TGTGCCAGCAGCTTGATAAAAGAGACCCAGTACTTC | CASSLIKETQYF